This T cell receptor (beta chain) was found in a study of blood T cell repertoires in COVID-19. Using immunoSEQ multiplex PCR, the repertoire was profiled, and TCRdb retains in-frame clones only, with some absent. The sample carries around 300,000 clones, 85% to 90% recorded once. V shed 10 bases, J shed 9 bases, and the junction held 12 bases outside the gene matches. Per germline, CDR1 LNHDA and CDR2 SQIVND (reference sequence). This CDR3 is built from 14 residues. The material sequenced was peripheral blood. The sequence was obtained from a woman in her forties or fifties with COVID-19, enrolled during active disease. The chain employs TRBV19 and TRBJ2-1; 10 bases are a match to TRBD2. The CDR3: CATQTSGIRGEQFF. CDR3 coding DNA: TGTGCCACCCAAACTAGCGGGATAAGGGGTGAGCAGTTCTTC.